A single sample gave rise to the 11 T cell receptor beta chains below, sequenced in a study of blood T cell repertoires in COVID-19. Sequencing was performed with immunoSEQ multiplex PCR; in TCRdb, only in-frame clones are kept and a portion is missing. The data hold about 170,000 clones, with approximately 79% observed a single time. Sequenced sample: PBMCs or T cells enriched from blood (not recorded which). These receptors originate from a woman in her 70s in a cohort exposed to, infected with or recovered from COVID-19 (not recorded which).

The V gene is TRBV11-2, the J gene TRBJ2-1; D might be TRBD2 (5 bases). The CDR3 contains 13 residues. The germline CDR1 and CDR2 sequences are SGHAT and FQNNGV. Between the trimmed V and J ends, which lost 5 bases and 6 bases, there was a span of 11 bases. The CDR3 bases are TGTGCCAGCAGCCGGGGAGCAAGCAATGAGCAGTTCTTC. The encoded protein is CASSRGASNEQFF.

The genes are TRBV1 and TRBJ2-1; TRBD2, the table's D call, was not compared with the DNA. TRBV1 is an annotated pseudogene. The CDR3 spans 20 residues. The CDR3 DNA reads TGCACCAGCAGCCAAGAAGGGACTAGCGGGAGAATAGGGTCCTACAATGAGCAGTTCTTC. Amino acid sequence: CTSSQEGTSGRIGSYNEQFF.

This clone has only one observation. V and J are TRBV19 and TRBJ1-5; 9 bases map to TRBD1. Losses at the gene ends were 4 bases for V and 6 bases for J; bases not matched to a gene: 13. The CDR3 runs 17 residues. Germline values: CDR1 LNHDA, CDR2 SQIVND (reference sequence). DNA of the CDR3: TGTGCCAGTAGTAGCCCCCCCGGGACAGGGTATATTCAGCCCCAGCATTTT. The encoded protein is CASSSPPGTGYIQPQHF.

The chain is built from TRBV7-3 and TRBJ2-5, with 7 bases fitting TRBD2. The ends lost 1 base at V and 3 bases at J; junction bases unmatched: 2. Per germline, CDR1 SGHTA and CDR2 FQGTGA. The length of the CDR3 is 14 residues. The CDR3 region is CASSLMGGEETQYF. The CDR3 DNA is TGTGCCAGCAGCTTAATGGGAGGGGAAGAGACCCAGTACTTC.

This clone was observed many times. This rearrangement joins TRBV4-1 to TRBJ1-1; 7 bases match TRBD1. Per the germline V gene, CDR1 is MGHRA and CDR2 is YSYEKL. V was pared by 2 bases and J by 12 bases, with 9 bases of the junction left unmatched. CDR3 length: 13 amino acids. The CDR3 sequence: CASSQQGVVGSFF. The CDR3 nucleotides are TGCGCCAGCAGCCAACAGGGGGTGGTCGGTTCTTTCTTT.

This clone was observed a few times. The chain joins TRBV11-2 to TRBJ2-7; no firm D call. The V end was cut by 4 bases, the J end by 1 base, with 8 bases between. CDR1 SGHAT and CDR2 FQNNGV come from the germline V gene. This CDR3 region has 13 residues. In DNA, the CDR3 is TGTGCCAGCAGCTCCACCTATTCCTACGAGCAGTACTTC. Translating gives CASSSTYSYEQYF. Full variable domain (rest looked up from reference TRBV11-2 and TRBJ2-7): EAGVAQSPRYKIIEKRQSVAFWCNPISGHATLYWYQQILGQGPKLLIQFQNNGVVDDSQLPKDRFSAERLKGVDSTLKIQPAKLEDSAVYLCASSSTYSYEQYFGPGTRLTVT.

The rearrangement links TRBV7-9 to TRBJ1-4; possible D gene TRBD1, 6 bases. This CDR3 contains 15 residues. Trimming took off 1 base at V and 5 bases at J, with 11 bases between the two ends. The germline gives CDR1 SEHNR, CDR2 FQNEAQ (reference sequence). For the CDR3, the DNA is TGTGCCAGCAGCTTAGTCAGGGGTGGGAATGAAAAACTGTTTTTT. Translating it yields CASSLVRGGNEKLFF. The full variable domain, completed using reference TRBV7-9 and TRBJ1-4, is DTGVSQNPRHKITKRGQNVTFRCDPISEHNRLYWYRQTLGQGPEFLTYFQNEAQLEKSRLLSDRFSAERPKGSFSTLEIQRTEQGDSAMYLCASSLVRGGNEKLFFGSGTQLSVL.

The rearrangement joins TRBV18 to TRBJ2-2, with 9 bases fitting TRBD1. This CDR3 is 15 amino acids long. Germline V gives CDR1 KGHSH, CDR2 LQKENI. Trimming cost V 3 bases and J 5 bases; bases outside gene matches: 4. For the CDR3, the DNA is TGTGCCAGCTCACCCACAGGGACAGGGACCGGGGAGCTGTTTTTT. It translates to CASSPTGTGTGELFF.

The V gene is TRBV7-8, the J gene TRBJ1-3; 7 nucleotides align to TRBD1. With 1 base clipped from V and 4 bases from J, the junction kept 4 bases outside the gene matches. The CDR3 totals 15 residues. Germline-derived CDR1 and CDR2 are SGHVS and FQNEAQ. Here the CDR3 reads CASSLGAGGGNTIYF. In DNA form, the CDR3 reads TGTGCCAGCAGCTTAGGCGCAGGGGGAGGAAACACCATATATTTT.

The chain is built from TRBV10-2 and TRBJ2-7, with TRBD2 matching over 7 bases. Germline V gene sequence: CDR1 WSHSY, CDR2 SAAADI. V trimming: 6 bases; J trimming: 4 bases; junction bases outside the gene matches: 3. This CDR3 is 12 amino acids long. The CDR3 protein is CASSASGYEQYF. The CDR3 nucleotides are TGCGCCAGCAGCGCTAGCGGATACGAGCAGTACTTC.

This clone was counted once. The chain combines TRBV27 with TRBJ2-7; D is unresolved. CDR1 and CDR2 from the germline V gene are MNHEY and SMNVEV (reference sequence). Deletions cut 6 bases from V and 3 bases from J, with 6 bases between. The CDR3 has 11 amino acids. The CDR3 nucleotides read TGTGCCAGCAGGAACATCTACGAGCAGTACTTC. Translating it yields CASRNIYEQYF.